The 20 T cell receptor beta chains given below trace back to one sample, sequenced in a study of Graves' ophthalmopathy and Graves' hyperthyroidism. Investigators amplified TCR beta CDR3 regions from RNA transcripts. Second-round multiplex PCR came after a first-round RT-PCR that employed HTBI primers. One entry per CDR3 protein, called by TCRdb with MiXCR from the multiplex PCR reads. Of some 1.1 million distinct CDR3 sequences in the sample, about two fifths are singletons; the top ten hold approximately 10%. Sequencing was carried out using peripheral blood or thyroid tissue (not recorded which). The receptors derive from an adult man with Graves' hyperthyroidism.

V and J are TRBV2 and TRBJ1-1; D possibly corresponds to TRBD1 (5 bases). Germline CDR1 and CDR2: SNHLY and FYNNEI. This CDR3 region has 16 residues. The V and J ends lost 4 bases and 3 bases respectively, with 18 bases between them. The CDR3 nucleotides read TGTGCCAGCAGTGGGGCCCGGGGCAGAGCGGACACTGAAGCTTTCTTT. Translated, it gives CASSGARGRADTEAFF.

This CDR3 reads CASSGVGGPISGANVLTF. CDR3 nucleotides: TGTGCCAGCAGCGGGGTCGGGGGGCCTATATCTGGGGCCAACGTCCTGACTTTC. This chain uses TRBV11-2 with TRBJ2-6; D perhaps matches TRBD2 (7 bases). The CDR3 runs 18 residues. The germline V gene encodes CDR1 SGHAT and CDR2 FQNNGV. Trimming removed 5 bases at V and 1 base at J, with 18 bases between.

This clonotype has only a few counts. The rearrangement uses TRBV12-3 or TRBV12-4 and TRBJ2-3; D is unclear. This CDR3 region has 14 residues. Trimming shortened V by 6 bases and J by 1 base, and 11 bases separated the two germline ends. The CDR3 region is CASSSGSGTDTQYF. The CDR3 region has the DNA TGTGCCAGCAGCTCAGGCTCGGGCACAGATACGCAGTATTTT.

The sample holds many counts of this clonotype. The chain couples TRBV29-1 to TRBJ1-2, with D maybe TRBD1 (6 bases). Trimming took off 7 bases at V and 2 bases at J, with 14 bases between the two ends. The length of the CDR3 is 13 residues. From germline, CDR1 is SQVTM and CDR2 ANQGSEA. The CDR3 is CSAVQGANYGYTF. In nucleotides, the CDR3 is TGCAGCGCTGTACAGGGAGCGAACTATGGCTACACCTTC. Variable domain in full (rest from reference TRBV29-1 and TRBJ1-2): SAVISQKPSRDICQRGTSLTIQCQVDSQVTMMFWYRQQPGQSLTLIATANQGSEATYESGFVIDKFPISRPNLTFSTLTVSNMSPEDSSIYLCSAVQGANYGYTFGSGTRLTVV.

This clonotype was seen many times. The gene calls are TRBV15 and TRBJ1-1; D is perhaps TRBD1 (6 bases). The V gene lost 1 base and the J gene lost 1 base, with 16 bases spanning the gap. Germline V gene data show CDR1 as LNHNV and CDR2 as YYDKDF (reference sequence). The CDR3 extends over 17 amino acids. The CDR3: CATSRVPTGWGNTEAFF. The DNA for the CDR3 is TGTGCCACCAGCAGAGTGCCGACAGGTTGGGGGAACACTGAAGCTTTCTTT.

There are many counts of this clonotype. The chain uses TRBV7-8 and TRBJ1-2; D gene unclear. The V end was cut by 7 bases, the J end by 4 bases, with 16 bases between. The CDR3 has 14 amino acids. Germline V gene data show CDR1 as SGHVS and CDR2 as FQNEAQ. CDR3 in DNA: TGTGCCAGCACCTCGTATGGGAACACCTATGGCTACACCTTC. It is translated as CASTSYGNTYGYTF.

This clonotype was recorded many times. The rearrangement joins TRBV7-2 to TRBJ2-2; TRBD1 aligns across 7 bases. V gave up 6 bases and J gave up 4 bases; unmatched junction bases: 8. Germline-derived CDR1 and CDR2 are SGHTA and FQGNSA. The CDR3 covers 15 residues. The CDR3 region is CASRRQGWGTGELFF. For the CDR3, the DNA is TGTGCCAGCAGAAGACAGGGCTGGGGCACCGGGGAGCTGTTTTTT.

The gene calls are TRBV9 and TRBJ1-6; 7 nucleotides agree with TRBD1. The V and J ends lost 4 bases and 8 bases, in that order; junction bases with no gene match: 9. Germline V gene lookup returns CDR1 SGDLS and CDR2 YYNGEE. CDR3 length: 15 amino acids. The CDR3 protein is CASSLQGLVDSPLHF. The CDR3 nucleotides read TGTGCCAGCAGCTTACAGGGGTTAGTTGATTCACCCCTCCACTTT.

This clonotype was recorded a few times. CDR3 loop: CASRATGAENSPLHF. Here the CDR3 DNA reads TGTGCCAGCAGAGCCACCGGGGCGGAGAATTCACCCCTCCACTTT. The chain couples TRBV12-3 or TRBV12-4 to TRBJ1-6; D might be TRBD1 (5 bases). V was clipped by 6 bases and J by 7 bases, with 16 bases between them. The CDR3 totals 15 residues.

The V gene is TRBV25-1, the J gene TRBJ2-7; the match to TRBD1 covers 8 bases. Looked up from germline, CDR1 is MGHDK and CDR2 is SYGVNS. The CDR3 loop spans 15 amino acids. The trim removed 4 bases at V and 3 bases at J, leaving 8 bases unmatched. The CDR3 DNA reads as TGTGCCAGCAGTGCGAGAGGACAGGGATTCTACGAGCAGTACTTC. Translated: CASSARGQGFYEQYF.

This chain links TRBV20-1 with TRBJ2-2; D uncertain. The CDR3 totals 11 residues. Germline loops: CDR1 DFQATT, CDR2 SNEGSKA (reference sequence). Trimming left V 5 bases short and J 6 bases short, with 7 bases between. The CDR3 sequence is CSASVPGELFF. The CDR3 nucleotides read TGCAGTGCTTCAGTCCCCGGGGAGCTGTTTTTT.

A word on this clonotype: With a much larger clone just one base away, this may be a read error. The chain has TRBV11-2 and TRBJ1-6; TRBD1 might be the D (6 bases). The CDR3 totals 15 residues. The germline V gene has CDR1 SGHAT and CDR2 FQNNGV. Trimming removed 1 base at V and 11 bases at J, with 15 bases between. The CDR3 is CASSLGRQDGAPLHF. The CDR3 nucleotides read TGTGCCAGCAGCTTAGGCAGACAGGATGGGGCACCCCTCCACTTT.

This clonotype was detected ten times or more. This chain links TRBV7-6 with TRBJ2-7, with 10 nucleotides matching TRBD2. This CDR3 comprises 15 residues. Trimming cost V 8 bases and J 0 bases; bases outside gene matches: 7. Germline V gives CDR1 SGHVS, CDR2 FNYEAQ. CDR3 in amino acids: CASVPGTSASYEQYF. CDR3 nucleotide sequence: TGTGCCAGCGTTCCCGGGACTAGCGCCTCCTACGAGCAGTACTTC.

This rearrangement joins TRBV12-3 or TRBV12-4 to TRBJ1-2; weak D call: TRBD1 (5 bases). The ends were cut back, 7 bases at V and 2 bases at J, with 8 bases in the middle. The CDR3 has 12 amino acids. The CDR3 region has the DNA TGTGCCAGCACGACAGTGAACTATGGCTACACCTTC. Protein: CASTTVNYGYTF.

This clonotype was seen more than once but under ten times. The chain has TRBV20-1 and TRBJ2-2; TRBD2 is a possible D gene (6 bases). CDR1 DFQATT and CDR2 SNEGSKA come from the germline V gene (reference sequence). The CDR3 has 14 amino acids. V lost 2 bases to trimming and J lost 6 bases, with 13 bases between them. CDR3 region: CSARRSGVSGELFF. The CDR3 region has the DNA TGCAGTGCTAGAAGGTCGGGAGTTTCCGGGGAGCTGTTTTTT.

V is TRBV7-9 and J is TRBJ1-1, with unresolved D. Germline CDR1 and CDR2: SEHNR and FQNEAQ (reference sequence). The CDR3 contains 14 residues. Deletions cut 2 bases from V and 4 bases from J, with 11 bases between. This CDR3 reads CASSLMEDSTEAFF. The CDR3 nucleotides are TGTGCCAGCAGCTTAATGGAGGATTCCACTGAAGCTTTCTTT.

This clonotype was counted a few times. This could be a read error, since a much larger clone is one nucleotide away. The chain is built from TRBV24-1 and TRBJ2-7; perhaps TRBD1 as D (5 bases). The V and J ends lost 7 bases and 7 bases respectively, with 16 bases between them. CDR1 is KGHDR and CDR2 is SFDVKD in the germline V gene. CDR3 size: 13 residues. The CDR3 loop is CATRDSQGGEQYF. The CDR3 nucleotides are TGTGCCACCAGGGATAGCCAGGGCGGAGAGCAGTACTTC.

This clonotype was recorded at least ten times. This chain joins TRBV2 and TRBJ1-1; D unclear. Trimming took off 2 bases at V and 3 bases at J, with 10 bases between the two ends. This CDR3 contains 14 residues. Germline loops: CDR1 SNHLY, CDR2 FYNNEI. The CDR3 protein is CASSELRSYTEAFF. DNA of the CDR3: TGTGCCAGCAGTGAACTCAGATCTTACACTGAAGCTTTCTTT.

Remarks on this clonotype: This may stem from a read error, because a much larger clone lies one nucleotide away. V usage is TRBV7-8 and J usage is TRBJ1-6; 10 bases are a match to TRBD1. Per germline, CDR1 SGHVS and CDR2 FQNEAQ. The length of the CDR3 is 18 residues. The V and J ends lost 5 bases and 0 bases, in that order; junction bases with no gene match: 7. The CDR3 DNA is TGTGCCAGCAGCCCCTGGACAGGGGGAAACTCCTATAATTCACCCCTCCACTTT. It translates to CASSPWTGGNSYNSPLHF. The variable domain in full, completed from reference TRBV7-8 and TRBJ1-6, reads GAGVSQSPRYKVAKRGQDVALRCDPISGHVSLFWYQQALGQGPEFLTYFQNEAQLDKSGLPSDRFFAERPEGSVSTLKIQRTQQEDSAVYLCASSPWTGGNSYNSPLHFGNGTRLTVT.

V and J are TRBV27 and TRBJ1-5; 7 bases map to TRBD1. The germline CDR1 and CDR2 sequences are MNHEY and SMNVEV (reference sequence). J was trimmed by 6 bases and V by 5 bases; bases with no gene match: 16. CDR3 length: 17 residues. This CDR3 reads CASSTLHRGRYGQPQHF. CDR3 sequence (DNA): TGTGCCAGCAGTACCCTCCACAGGGGAAGGTACGGTCAGCCCCAGCATTTT.